This TCR beta chain appears in the sequencing data of a study of T cells after yellow fever vaccination (dated by TCRdb to about 2019). Background on the whole study: The SMART-Seq v4 Ultra Low Input RNA kit was used to prepare libraries from fractions with low cell numbers. Blood was drawn at multiple timepoints before and after primary and secondary immunization, with bulk PBMC replicates and cell subsets isolated. To track T-cell clones before and after primary and booster YFV17D yellow fever vaccination, bulk TCR alpha and beta repertoires were sequenced longitudinally. The cohort comprised two healthy male donors, one aged 18 to 30 and one aged 30 to 40 years. Broader findings and caveats from the paper: The secondary T-cell response was found to be weaker but faster than the primary response, with a peak reached on day 5 rather than on day 15. The study included only two donors, which limits how far the findings can be generalized. Because abundant contaminating clonotypes from the bulk population could be contained in FACS-sorted repertoires, computational filtering was required. After the booster, most of the clones that had expanded following primary vaccination were detected again (roughly 97% of CD4 and around 87% of CD8), which suggests that memory was broadly maintained. A small fraction of clonotypes appeared in both the CD4 and CD8 compartments, likely as a result of convergent recombination.

Reading the label with the study, this specimen's treatment or condition is: live attenuated yellow fever vaccine strain. At each blood-draw timepoint, two biological replicates of bulk PBMCs were obtained. A standard Ficoll-Paque protocol was used to isolate PBMCs from peripheral blood. TriZol was used to extract RNA from bulk PBMCs, from CD4 and CD8 fractions, and from dextramer-positive and dextramer-negative fractions. TCR cDNA was made using 5'RACE template switching, a step that added a universal primer site and unique molecular identifiers. Priming of cDNA synthesis was performed from both the TCR alpha and TCR beta constant segments. Libraries were amplified in two PCR steps, with sample barcodes and sequencing adapters added in the second step. Libraries were sequenced on Illumina HiSeq 2500 (2x100 bp) or NovaSeq (2x150 bp). From the authors' description of their analysis: Demultiplexing of reads and collapsing into UMI consensus sequences were performed with MIGEC, and V(D)J alignment was carried out with MiXCR. Using edgeR on replicate PBMC samples, clonotypes were called vaccine-responding if FDR was below 0.01 and the log2 fold change was above 5 up to day 15. Bulk clonotypes were assigned CD4 or CD8 identity according to which sequenced CD4 or CD8 repertoire held them at higher abundance. The public sequencing data were trimmed at Q25 with fastp and processed into clonotypes with MiXCR by TCRdb, which kept only in-frame beta chains. Under each unique CDR3 protein, matching rows form one entry showing the most common genes and DNA. The V and J calls and clone size come from TCRdb's table, not from the authors' own analysis. A total of around 550,000 distinct CDR3 sequences appear in this sample, about a fifth of them only once. Approximately 15% of the sample belongs to the ten largest clones.

Notes on this clonotype: Its antigen is still unknown. Nothing much larger sits one base from this clone, and base qualities are not available.

Via the germline V gene, CDR1 is MNHEY and CDR2 SVGEGT. V gives up 0 bases and J gives up 4 bases, and the segment between their germline ends measures 4 bases. The CDR3 starts with the cysteine, ends with the phenylalanine, and has 12 residues. Kept here is only the CDR3 DNA, which spans 36 bases and is read in frame from base 1. The receptor was isolated from a young man who received the YFV17D yellow fever vaccine. Material: PBMCs, obtained 15 days after the yellow fever booster vaccination. The chain links TRBV6-2 or TRBV6-3 with TRBJ2-7, with the D gene not clear enough to name. CDR3 loop: CASSYSLYEQYF. The bases are TGTGCCAGCAGTTACTCTTTGTACGAGCAGTACTTC.